This TCR beta chain was identified during a study of vaccination and CD4 T cells after COVID-19. Looking at the study overall: Post-vaccine sampling followed dose two by a median about 72 days (range 14 to 241). Study results and limitations: Going from approximately 21 to 38, median SARS-CoV-2-reactive clonotypes did not rise significantly.

Treatment of the sample: approximately nine-day PBMC culture with coronavirus spike peptide pools or control peptides (ViraFEST assay). Those CD4+ T cells from the unexposed donor predate the COVID-19 pandemic (2011-2018). Researchers used the Oncomine TCR Beta short-read assay to sequence DNA from cultured CD4+ T cells. Genomic DNA from cultured CD4+ T cells was extracted. TCRdb reprocessed the PCR reads with MiXCR, giving one entry per CDR3 protein. The table records approximately 9,400 distinct CDR3 sequences, roughly 33% of them present only once. Germline lookup yields CDR1 LNHDA and CDR2 SQIVND (reference sequence). This CDR3 has 15 residues. V gave up 5 bases and J gave up 5 bases, with 18 bases separating them. This clonotype has more than one count but fewer than ten. Antigen unknown.

The V call is TRBV19, the J call TRBJ1-1; D is ambiguous. The source material was CD4+ T cells from blood, cultured in vitro. The clonotype originates from a human donor in good health. The CDR3 DNA reads as TGTGCCAGTAGTCCCCCCGGCCTCGGCGGGACTGAAGCTTTCTTT. Translated: CASSPPGLGGTEAFF.